This T cell receptor (beta chain) originates from a study of T cell responses to AZD1222 COVID-19 vaccine. Study-wide results and caveats: Scientists sampled the repertoires only once the peak T cell response had passed. Close to half of spike-specific TCRs reportedly recognize unmutated variant regions. Dominant CD4 TCR responses targeted spike regions 160-218 and 743-854. Clonal diversity was possibly underestimated, and white British individuals and females predominated among donors.

Repertoires were generated with immunoSEQ multiplex PCR, while TCRdb's copy carries only in-frame clones and drops some. The sample has some 100,000 clones, 88% seen once. On this clone itself: Its cognate antigen is unknown.

Germline CDR1 is SQVTM and CDR2 is ANQGSEA. Trimming took off 0 bases at V and 2 bases at J, with 9 bases between the two ends. The CDR3 spans 14 residues. The TCR was taken from an adult in good health. V usage is TRBV29-1 and J usage is TRBJ2-3, with D tentatively TRBD2 (5 bases). The input for sequencing was peripheral blood, taken on day 0 of AZD1222 vaccination. CDR3 sequence (DNA): TGCAGCGTTGAAGATGGGAGATCCACAGATACGCAGTATTTT. It specifies CSVEDGRSTDTQYF.